The present TCR beta chain was sequenced within a study of response to subunit inactivated influenza vaccine. A single record per CDR3 protein comes from TCRdb applying MiXCR to the RT-PCR reads. The sample includes about 700,000 distinct CDR3 sequences, more than 11% seen only once; the top ten take 6.5% to 8.5%. Overall study findings and caveats: It was suggested by the authors that few new T cells are recruited by each seasonal influenza vaccination.

The germline V and J ends were trimmed by 6 bases and 5 bases, with 17 bases remaining between them. This CDR3 region has 14 residues. The germline gives CDR1 MDHEN, CDR2 SYDVKM. With respect to this clonotype: Its cognate antigen is unknown.

The origin of this receptor is a man aged 50 or older who received an inactivated influenza vaccine. This chain connects TRBV28 to TRBJ2-7; TRBD2 is a possible D gene (6 bases). This material consisted of PBMCs from blood, taken less than 15 days before vaccination. The CDR3 nucleotides are TGTGCCAGCAGCGACTTCGGGAGCTCAGACGAGCAGTACTTC. Translated: CASSDFGSSDEQYF.